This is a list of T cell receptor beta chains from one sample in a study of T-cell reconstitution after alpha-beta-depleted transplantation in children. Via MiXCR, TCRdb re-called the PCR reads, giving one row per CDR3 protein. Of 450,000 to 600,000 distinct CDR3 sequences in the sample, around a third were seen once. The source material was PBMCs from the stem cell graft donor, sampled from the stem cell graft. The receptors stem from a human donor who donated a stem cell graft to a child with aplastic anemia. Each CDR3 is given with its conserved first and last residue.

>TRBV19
CASSGRDNNQPQHF
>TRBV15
CATSRRQGGDEQYF
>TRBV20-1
CSARDTNEQFF
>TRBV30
CVIRDRGRGYTF
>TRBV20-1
CSAQLAGGNNEQFF
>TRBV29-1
CSATGPNTIYF
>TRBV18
CASSIRTSGGGEQFF
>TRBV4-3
CASSQDERTGIYNEQFF
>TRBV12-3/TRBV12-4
CASSLLGESTEAFF
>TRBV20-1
CSARDARTSGIQETQYF
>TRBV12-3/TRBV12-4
CASRTTGGPNYGYTF
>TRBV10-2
CASSERRTDGYTF
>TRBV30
CAWSVSLYGTPNNEKLFF
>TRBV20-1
CSAQMGREWDHEQFF
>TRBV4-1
CASSQDYLSGRVYEQYF
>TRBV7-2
CASSLGGGGGHYNEQFF
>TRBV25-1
CASSDTGAGNEKLFF